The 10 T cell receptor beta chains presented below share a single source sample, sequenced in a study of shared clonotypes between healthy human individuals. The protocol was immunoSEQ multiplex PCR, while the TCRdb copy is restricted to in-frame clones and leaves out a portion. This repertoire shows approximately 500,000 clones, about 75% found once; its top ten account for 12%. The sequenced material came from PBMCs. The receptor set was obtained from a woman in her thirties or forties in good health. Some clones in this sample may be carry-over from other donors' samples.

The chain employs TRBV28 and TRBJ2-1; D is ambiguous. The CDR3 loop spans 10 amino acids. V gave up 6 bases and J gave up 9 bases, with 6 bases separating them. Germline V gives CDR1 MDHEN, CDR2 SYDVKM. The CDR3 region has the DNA TGTGCCAGCAGCCACCTTGAGCAGTTCTTC. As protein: CASSHLEQFF. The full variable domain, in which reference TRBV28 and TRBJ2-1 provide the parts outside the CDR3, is DVKVTQSSRYLVKRTGEKVFLECVQDMDHENMFWYRQDPGLGLRLIYFSYDVKMKEKGDIPEGYSVSREKKERFSLILESASTNQTSMYLCASSHLEQFFGPGTRLTVL.

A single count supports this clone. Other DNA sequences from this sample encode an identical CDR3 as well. The DNA of the CDR3 is TGCGCCAGCAGCTTGGGACAGGGGAATGAAAAACTGTTTTTT. Translating gives CASSLGQGNEKLFF. This chain connects TRBV5-1 to TRBJ1-4; 8 bases line up with TRBD1. The CDR3 contains 14 residues. Trimming took 0 bases from V and 5 from J; bases not matched to a gene: 0. CDR1 and CDR2 (germline): SGHRS, YFSETQ.

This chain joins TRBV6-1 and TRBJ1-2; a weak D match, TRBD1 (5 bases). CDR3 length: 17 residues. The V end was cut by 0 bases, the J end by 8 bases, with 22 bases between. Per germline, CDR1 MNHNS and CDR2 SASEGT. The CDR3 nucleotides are TGTGCCAGCAGTGAAGCGCTTCGAGGCTTCGGGGGGAACGGCTACACCTTC. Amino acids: CASSEALRGFGGNGYTF.

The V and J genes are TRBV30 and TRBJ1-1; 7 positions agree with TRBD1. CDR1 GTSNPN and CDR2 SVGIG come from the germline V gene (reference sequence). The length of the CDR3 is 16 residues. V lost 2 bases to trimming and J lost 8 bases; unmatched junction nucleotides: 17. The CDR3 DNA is TGTGCCTGGAGTCACGGCCTGGGACAGCTGAAGCGGGAAGCTTTCTTT. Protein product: CAWSHGLGQLKREAFF.

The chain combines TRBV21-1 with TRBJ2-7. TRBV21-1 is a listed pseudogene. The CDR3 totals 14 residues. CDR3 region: CASSKSGSSYEQYF. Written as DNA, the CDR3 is TGTGCCAGCAGCAAATCAGGGAGCTCCTACGAGCAGTACTTC.

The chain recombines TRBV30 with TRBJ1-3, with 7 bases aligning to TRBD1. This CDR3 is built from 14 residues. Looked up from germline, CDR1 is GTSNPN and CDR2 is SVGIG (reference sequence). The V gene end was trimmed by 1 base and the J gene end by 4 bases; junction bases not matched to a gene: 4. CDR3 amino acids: CAWSAGGVGNTIYF. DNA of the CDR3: TGTGCCTGGAGTGCAGGGGGGGTCGGAAACACCATATATTTT. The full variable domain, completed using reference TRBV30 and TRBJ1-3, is SQTIHQWPATLVQPVGSPLSLECTVEGTSNPNLYWYRQAAGRGLQLLFYSVGIGQISSEVPQNLSASRPQDRQFILSSKKLLLSDSGFYLCAWSAGGVGNTIYFGEGSWLTVV.

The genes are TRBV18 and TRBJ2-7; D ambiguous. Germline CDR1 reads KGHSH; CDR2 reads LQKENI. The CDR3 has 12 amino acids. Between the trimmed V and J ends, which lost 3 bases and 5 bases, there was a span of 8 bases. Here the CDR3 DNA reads TGTGCCAGCTCACCGACCCCCAACGAGCAGTACTTC. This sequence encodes CASSPTPNEQYF.

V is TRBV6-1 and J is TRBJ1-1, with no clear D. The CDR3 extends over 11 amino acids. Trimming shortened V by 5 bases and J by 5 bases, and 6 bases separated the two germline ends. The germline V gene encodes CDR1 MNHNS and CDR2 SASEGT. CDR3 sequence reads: CASSTGTEAFF. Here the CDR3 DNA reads TGTGCCAGCAGTACGGGGACTGAAGCTTTCTTT.

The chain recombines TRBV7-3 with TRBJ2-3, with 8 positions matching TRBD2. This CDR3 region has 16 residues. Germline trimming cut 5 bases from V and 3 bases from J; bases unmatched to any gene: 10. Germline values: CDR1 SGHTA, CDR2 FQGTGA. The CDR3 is CASSPRRLAMTDTQYF. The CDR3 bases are TGTGCCAGCAGCCCAAGAAGACTAGCGATGACAGATACGCAGTATTTT.

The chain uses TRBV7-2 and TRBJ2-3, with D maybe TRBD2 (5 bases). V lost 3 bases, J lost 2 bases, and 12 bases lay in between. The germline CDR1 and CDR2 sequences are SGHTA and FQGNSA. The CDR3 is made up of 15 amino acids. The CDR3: CASSLGSSYTDTQYF. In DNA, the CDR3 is TGTGCCAGCAGCTTGGGGAGTAGCTACACAGATACGCAGTATTTT.